These 2 T cell receptor beta chains were sequenced from one sample in a study of T cell clonotyping in hematopoietic cell transplantation. Only in-frame clones appear in the TCRdb table, and some are missing; sequencing was by immunoSEQ multiplex PCR. The data show 55,000 to 70,000 clones, with 90% to 95% seen just once and 1.6% held by the top ten. The specimen sequenced was peripheral blood mononuclear cells. These TCRs come from a middle-aged man in good health. Some clones in this sample may be carry-over from other donors' samples.

V is TRBV7-3 and J is TRBJ1-3; unclear D gene. Germline V gene lookup returns CDR1 SGHTA and CDR2 FQGTGA. With 6 bases removed from V and 0 bases from J, the gap between germline ends came to 6 bases. The length of the CDR3 is 13 residues. The CDR3 coding sequence is TGTGCCAGCAGGCCGAGCTCTGGAAACACCATATATTTT. This translates into CASRPSSGNTIYF. Drawing the rest from reference TRBV7-3 and TRBJ1-3, the complete variable domain is GAGVSQTPSNKVTEKGKYVELRCDPISGHTALYWYRQSLGQGPEFLIYFQGTGAADDSGLPNDRFFAVRPEGSVSTLKIQRTERGDSAVYLCASRPSSGNTIYFGEGSWLTVV.

The chain joins TRBV5-4 to TRBJ1-5; the D is unclear. The germline V gene encodes CDR1 SGHNT and CDR2 YYREEE (reference sequence). The V gene lost 10 bases and the J gene lost 6 bases, with 17 bases spanning the gap. CDR3 length equals 13 residues. CDR3 bases: TGTGCCTCCCGGGCGGTCCGATGTCAGCCCCAGCATTTT. Translation gives CASRAVRCQPQHF.